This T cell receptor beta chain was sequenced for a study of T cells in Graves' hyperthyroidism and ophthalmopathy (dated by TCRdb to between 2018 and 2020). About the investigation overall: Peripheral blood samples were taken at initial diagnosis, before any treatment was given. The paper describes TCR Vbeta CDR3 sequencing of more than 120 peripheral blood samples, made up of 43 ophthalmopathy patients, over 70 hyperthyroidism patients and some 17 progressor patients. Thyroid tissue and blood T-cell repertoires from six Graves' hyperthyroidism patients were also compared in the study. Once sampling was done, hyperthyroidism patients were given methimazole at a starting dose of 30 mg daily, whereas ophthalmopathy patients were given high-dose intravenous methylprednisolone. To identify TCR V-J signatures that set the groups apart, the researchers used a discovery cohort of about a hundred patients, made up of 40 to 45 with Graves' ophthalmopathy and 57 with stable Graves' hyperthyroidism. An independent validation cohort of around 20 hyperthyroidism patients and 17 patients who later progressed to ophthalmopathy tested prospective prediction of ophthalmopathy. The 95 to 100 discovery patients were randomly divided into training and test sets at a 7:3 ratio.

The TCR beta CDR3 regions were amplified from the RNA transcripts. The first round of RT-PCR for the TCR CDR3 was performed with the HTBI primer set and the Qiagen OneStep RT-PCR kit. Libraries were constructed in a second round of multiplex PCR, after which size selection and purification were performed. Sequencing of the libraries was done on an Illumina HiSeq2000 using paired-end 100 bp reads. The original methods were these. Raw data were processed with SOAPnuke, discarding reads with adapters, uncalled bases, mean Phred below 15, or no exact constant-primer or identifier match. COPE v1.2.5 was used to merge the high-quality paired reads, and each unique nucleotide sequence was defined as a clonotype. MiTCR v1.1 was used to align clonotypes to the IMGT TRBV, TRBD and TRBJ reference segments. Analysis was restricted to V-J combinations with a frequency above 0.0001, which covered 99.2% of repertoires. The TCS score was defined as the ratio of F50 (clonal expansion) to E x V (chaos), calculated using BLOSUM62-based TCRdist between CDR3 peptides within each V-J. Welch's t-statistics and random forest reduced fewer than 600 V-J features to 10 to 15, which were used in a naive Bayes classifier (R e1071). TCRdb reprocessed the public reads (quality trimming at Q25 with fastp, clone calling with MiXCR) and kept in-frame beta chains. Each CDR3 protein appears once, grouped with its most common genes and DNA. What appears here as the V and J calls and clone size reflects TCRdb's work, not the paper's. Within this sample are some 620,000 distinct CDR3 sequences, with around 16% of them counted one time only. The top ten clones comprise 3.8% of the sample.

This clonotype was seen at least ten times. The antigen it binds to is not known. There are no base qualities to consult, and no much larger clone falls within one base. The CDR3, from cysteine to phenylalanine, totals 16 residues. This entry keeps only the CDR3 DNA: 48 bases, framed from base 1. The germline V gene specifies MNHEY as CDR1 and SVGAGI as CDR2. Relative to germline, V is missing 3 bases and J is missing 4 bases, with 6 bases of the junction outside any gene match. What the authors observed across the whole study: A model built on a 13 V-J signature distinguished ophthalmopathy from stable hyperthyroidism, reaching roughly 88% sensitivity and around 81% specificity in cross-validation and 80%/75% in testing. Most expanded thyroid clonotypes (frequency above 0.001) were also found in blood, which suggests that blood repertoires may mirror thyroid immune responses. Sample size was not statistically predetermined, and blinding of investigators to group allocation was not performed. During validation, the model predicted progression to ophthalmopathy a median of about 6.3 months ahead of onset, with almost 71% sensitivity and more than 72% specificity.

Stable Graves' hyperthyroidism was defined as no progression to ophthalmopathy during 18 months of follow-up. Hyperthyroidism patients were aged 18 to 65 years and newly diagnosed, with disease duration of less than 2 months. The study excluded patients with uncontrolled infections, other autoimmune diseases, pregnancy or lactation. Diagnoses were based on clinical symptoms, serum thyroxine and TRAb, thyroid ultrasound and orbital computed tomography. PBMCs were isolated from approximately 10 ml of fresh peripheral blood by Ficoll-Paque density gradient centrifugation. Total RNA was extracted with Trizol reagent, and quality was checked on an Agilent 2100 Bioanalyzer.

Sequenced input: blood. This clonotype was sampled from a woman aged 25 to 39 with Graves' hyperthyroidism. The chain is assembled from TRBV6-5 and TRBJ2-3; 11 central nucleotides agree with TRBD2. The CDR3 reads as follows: CASSYSTSGTADTQYF. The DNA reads TGTGCCAGCAGTTATTCGACTAGCGGGACGGCAGATACGCAGTATTTT.